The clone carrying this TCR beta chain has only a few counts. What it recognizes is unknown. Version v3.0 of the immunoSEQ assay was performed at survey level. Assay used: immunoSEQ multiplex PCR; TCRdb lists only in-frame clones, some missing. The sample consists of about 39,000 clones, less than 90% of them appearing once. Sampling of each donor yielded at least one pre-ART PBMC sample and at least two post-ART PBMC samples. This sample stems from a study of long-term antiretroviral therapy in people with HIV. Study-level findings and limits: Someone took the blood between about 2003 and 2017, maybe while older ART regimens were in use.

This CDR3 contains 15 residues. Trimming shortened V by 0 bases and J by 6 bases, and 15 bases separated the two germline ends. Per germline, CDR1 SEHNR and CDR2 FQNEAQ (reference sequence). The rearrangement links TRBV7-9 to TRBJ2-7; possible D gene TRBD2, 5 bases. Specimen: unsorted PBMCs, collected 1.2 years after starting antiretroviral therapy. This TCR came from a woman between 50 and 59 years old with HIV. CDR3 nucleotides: TGTGCCAGCAGCTTAGCGTCCGGTGAGGACTTCGAGCAGTACTTC. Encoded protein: CASSLASGEDFEQYF.